This T cell receptor (beta chain) derives from a study of cytomegalovirus exposure and HLA in healthy donors. Study-level information: Researchers previously reported finding 100 million or so unique TCR beta sequences from 170 million or so T cells. Study conclusions and caveats: Later analysis revealed greater clonal expansion in HLA-associated TCR beta chains than in equally common others. An analysis that came later showed most CMV-associated TCR beta chains appearing HLA-restricted.

A note on this clone: Its cognate antigen is unknown.

PCR amplification relied on 60 Vbeta primers (plus 13 Jbeta primers). Profiled with immunoSEQ multiplex PCR; TCRdb holds only in-frame clones, not every one. This table holds more than 95,000 clones, nearly 80% found once. Germline lookup yields CDR1 SGHRS and CDR2 YFSETQ. Trimming cost V 3 bases and J 8 bases; bases outside gene matches: 11. CDR3 size: 15 residues. At the time of sampling, donors were nominally healthy, though unrecorded immune exposures were likely. The chain employs TRBV5-1 and TRBJ1-2; TRBD1 agrees at 9 bases. The receptor's source is a man aged 60-69 years in good health and CMV-seropositive. The sample taken for sequencing was PBMCs. The CDR3 is CASSSPDRGEDGYTF. CDR3 bases: TGCGCCAGCAGCTCCCCGGACAGGGGAGAGGACGGCTACACCTTC.